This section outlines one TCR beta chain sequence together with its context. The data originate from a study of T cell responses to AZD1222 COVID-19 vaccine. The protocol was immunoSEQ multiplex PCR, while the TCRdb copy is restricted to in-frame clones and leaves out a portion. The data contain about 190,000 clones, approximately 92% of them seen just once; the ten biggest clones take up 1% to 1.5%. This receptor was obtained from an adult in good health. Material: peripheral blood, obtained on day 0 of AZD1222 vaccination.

CDR3 protein: CASRGTVGGQPQHF. The CDR3 DNA is TGTGCCAGTAGGGGGACAGTTGGAGGTCAGCCCCAGCATTTT. V and J are TRBV19 and TRBJ1-5, with 7 positions matching TRBD1. The V gene's germline CDR1 is LNHDA and CDR2 SQIVND (reference sequence). The CDR3 extends over 14 amino acids. V was pared by 6 bases and J by 6 bases, with 8 bases of the junction left unmatched.